Shown below are 11 T cell receptor beta chains from a single sample sequenced in a study of blood T cell repertoires in COVID-19. Generated by immunoSEQ multiplex PCR, the TCRdb table keeps only in-frame clones and is missing some. Here the sample spans fewer than 120,000 clones, 75% to 85% being singletons. The specimen sequenced was peripheral blood. The receptor source for this set is an older woman with acute or convalescent COVID-19.

The gene calls are TRBV19 and TRBJ1-6; D gene uncertain. V shed 3 bases and J shed 11 bases, with 8 bases lying between them. Germline V gene sequence: CDR1 LNHDA, CDR2 SQIVND (reference sequence). This CDR3 is built from 12 residues. The CDR3 loop is CASSIPGTPLHF. Here the CDR3 DNA reads TGTGCCAGTAGTATTCCGGGTACACCCCTCCACTTT.

The chain combines TRBV9 with TRBJ2-7, with TRBD1 identical over 7 bases. Germline trimming cut 3 bases from V and 9 bases from J; bases unmatched to any gene: 18. The V gene's germline CDR1 is SGDLS and CDR2 YYNGEE. The CDR3 has 16 amino acids. The CDR3 DNA follows: TGTGCCAGCAGCGCAACTTCGACAGGGCCGGCCAGGGGGCAGTACTTC. Its translation is CASSATSTGPARGQYF.

J is TRBJ1-2 and V is TRBV7-2; tentatively, D is TRBD1 (6 bases). This CDR3 region has 14 residues. Per the germline V gene, CDR1 is SGHTA and CDR2 is FQGNSA. V gave up 5 bases and J gave up 4 bases, with 14 bases separating them. CDR3 sequence (DNA): TGTGCCAGCAGCCCAGGGGCAGCCCGCTATGGCTACACCTTC. It codes for CASSPGAARYGYTF. Using reference TRBV7-2 and TRBJ1-2 for the parts outside the CDR3, the full variable domain is GAGVSQSPSNKVTEKGKDVELRCDPISGHTALYWYRQSLGQGLEFLIYFQGNSAPDKSGLPSDRFSAERTGGSVSTLTIQRTQQEDSAVYLCASSPGAARYGYTFGSGTRLTVV.

This sequence joins TRBV28 and TRBJ1-5, with D hard to call. V lost 2 bases, J lost 5 bases, and 10 bases lay in between. Germline V gives CDR1 MDHEN, CDR2 SYDVKM. This CDR3 is 14 amino acids long. CDR3 protein: CASSLEMWYQPQHF. In DNA form, the CDR3 reads TGTGCCAGCAGTTTAGAGATGTGGTATCAGCCCCAGCATTTT. The complete variable domain, with remaining parts taken from reference TRBV28 and TRBJ1-5, reads DVKVTQSSRYLVKRTGEKVFLECVQDMDHENMFWYRQDPGLGLRLIYFSYDVKMKEKGDIPEGYSVSREKKERFSLILESASTNQTSMYLCASSLEMWYQPQHFGDGTRLSIL.

The chain links TRBV5-1 to TRBJ2-5; 8 bases line up with TRBD2. The junction had 8 bases not matched to a gene; V was cut back by 7 bases and J by 3 bases. Germline V gene sequence: CDR1 SGHRS, CDR2 YFSETQ. The CDR3 totals 14 residues. The CDR3 DNA is TGCGCCAGCGGTACTAGCGGTGCCAAAGAGACCCAGTACTTC. Its protein product is CASGTSGAKETQYF.

V gene TRBV3-1 (or the pseudogene TRBV3-2) combines with J gene TRBJ2-1; tentative D call: TRBD1 (6 bases). The CDR3 totals 19 residues. Germline CDR1 LGHDT, CDR2 YNNKEL (reference sequence). V shed 8 bases and J shed 2 bases, with 28 bases lying between them. CDR3 amino acids: CASGELPPGLPGAYNEQFF. DNA for the CDR3: TGTGCCAGCGGCGAACTTCCTCCCGGACTGCCAGGGGCCTACAATGAGCAGTTCTTC.

The V and J genes are TRBV28 and TRBJ2-1; TRBD1 might be the D (6 bases). The V end lost 5 bases, the J end lost 13 bases, and 15 bases lay between the germline ends. This CDR3 is 12 amino acids long. The germline V gene encodes CDR1 MDHEN and CDR2 SYDVKM. The DNA of the CDR3 is TGTGCCAGCAGTACTGGCAACAGGGAACAGTTCTTC. It yields the protein CASSTGNREQFF.

The V and J genes are TRBV3-1 (or the pseudogene TRBV3-2) and TRBJ1-6; D remains unclear. The germline gives CDR1 LGHDT, CDR2 YNNKEL (reference sequence). Trimming removed 1 base at V and 6 bases at J, with 10 bases between. CDR3 length: 15 amino acids. As DNA, the CDR3 is TGTGCCAGCAGCCAAGCCTCCGGGTTTAATTCACCCCTCCACTTT. It codes for CASSQASGFNSPLHF.

The V gene is TRBV19, the J gene TRBJ1-3; 7 bases fit TRBD1. Germline V gene sequence: CDR1 LNHDA, CDR2 SQIVND (reference sequence). V shed 3 bases and J 2 bases; nucleotides not matched to a gene: 4. The CDR3 extends over 15 amino acids. The CDR3 is CASSMYRGPGNTIYF. CDR3 bases: TGTGCCAGTAGTATGTACAGGGGACCTGGAAACACCATATATTTT. Drawing the rest from reference TRBV19 and TRBJ1-3, the complete variable domain is DGGITQSPKYLFRKEGQNVTLSCEQNLNHDAMYWYRQDPGQGLRLIYYSQIVNDFQKGDIAEGYSVSREKKESFPLTVTSAQKNPTAFYLCASSMYRGPGNTIYFGEGSWLTVV.

The sample holds a few counts of this clone. This chain joins TRBV30 and TRBJ2-7, with 10 bases lining up with TRBD2. The junction had 6 bases not matched to a gene; V was cut back by 5 bases and J by 5 bases. Germline CDR1 GTSNPN, CDR2 SVGIG (reference sequence). The CDR3 contains 13 residues. Here the CDR3 DNA reads TGTGCCTGGTCGCTAGCGGGGGTGAACGAGCAGTACTTC. The encoded protein is CAWSLAGVNEQYF.

The chain is built from TRBV19 and TRBJ1-6; a possible D gene is TRBD1 (6 bases). The length of the CDR3 is 13 residues. V lost 5 bases and J 7 bases, leaving 9 bases between the germline ends. Germline CDR1 LNHDA, CDR2 SQIVND (reference sequence). In DNA, the CDR3 is TGTGCCAGTAGTCGTCAGGGGAATTCACCCCTCCACTTT. Translation gives CASSRQGNSPLHF. The complete variable domain, with remaining parts taken from reference TRBV19 and TRBJ1-6, reads DGGITQSPKYLFRKEGQNVTLSCEQNLNHDAMYWYRQDPGQGLRLIYYSQIVNDFQKGDIAEGYSVSREKKESFPLTVTSAQKNPTAFYLCASSRQGNSPLHFGNGTRLTVT.